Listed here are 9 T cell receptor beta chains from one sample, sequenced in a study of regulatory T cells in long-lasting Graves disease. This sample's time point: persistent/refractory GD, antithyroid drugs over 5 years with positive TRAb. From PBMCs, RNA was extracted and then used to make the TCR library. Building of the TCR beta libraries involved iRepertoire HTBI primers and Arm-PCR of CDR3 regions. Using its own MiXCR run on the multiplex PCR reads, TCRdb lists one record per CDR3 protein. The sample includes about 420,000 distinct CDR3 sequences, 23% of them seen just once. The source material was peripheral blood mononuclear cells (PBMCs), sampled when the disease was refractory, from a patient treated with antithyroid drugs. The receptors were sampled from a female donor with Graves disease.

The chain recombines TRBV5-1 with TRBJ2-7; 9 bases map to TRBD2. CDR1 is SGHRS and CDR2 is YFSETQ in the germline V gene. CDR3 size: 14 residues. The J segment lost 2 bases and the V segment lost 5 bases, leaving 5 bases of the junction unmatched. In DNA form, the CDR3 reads TGCGCCAGCAGGACTAGCGGAACCCCCTACGAGCAGTACTTC. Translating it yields CASRTSGTPYEQYF.

CDR3 sequence reads: CASSLDGGVTDTQYF. The DNA for the CDR3 is TGCGCCAGCAGCTTGGACGGAGGAGTCACAGATACGCAGTATTTT. The chain couples TRBV5-1 to TRBJ2-3; a possible D gene is TRBD2 (5 bases). Per germline, CDR1 SGHRS and CDR2 YFSETQ. The V gene lost 0 bases and the J gene lost 2 bases, with 10 bases spanning the gap. The CDR3 loop spans 15 amino acids.

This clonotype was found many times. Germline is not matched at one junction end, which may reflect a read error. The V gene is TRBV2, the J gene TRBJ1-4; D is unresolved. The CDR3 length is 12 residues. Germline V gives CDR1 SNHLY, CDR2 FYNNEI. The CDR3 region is CASSEVRIEPTF. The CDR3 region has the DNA TGTGCCAGCAGTGAAGTGCGCATAGAGCCAACTTTT. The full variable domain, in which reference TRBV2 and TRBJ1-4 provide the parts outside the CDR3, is EPEVTQTPSHQVTQMGQEVILRCVPISNHLYFYWYRQILGQKVEFLVSFYNNEISEKSEIFDDQFSVERPDGSNFTLKIRSTKLEDSAMYFCASSEVRIEPTFGSGTQLSVL.

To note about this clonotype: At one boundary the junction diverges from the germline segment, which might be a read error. CDR3 coding DNA: TGTGCCAACAGCTTCCAGGGCTTATCTGGCTACACCTTC. Amino acid sequence: CANSFQGLSGYTF. The chain couples TRBV7-2 to TRBJ1-2, with a weak D call TRBD1 (5 bases). In germline, CDR1 is SGHTA, CDR2 FQGNSA. CDR3 length: 13 amino acids.

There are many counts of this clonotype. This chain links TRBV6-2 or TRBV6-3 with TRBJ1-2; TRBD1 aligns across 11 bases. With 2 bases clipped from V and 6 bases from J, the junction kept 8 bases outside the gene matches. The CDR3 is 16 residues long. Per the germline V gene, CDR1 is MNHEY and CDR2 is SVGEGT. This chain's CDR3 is CASSYRGQGGNNGYTF. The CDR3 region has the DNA TGTGCCAGCAGTTACCGGGGACAGGGGGGAAACAATGGCTACACCTTC.

CDR3 DNA: TGCGCCAGCAGCTCGGGACGAGAGGTGGAGACCCAGTACTTC. The encoded protein is CASSSGREVETQYF. The chain combines TRBV5-1 with TRBJ2-5; D could derive from TRBD1 or TRBD2 (5 bases each). The CDR3 consists of 14 residues. The germline V gene has CDR1 SGHRS and CDR2 YFSETQ. V was shortened by 3 bases and J by 5 bases, with 14 bases between the two germline ends.

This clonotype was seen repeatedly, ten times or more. The CDR3 sequence: CSAPTLSHEKLFF. The CDR3 region has the DNA TGCAGTGCTCCGACGTTGTCCCATGAAAAACTGTTTTTT. V usage is TRBV20-1 and J usage is TRBJ1-4; no reliable D call. Germline CDR1 and CDR2: DFQATT and SNEGSKA (reference sequence). This CDR3 has 13 residues. The V end lost 5 bases, the J end lost 6 bases, and 13 bases lay between the germline ends.

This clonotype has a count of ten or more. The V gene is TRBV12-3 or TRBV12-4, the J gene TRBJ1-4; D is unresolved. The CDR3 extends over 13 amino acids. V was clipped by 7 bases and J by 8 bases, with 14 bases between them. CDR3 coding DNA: TGTGCCAGCAAAAAGGATGGGAGAGAAAAACTGTTTTTT. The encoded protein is CASKKDGREKLFF.

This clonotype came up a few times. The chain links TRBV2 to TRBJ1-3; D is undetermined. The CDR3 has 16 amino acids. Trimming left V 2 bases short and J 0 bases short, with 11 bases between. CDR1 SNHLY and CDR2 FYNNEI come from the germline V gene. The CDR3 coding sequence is TGTGCCAGCAGTGAACGCAGGCCCTACTCTGGAAACACCATATATTTT. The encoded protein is CASSERRPYSGNTIYF.